A single sample is the source of the 16 T cell receptor beta chains below, sequenced in a study of T-cell memory formation after mild COVID-19. TCRdb re-analysed the 5' RACE reads in MiXCR, keeping a single row per CDR3 protein. The sample lists roughly 340,000 distinct CDR3 sequences, under 25% occurring once. Sequencing was done on a sample of PBMCs or a T cell subset sorted from them (not recorded which). The source is a man aged 18-30 years who had mild COVID-19 (a few samples of this study predate the infection). Cell type and time point are not known.

This chain uses TRBV7-9 with TRBJ2-1; either TRBD1 or TRBD2 may fit D (5 bases each). This CDR3 contains 15 residues. Germline-derived CDR1 and CDR2 are SEHNR and FQNEAQ (reference sequence). Trimming left V 5 bases short and J 10 bases short, with 21 bases between. CDR3 DNA: TGTGCCAGCAGCGTCGCTGGGACGGTGGATTTCGAGCAGTTCTTC. It specifies CASSVAGTVDFEQFF.

This sequence joins TRBV7-2 and TRBJ2-2, with unresolved D. Trimming took 10 bases from V and 3 from J, leaving 3 bases between them. The CDR3 is 10 amino acids. Germline V gives CDR1 SGHTA, CDR2 FQGNSA. The CDR3 here is CATHTGELFF. The CDR3 DNA is TGTGCCACACACACCGGGGAGCTGTTTTTT.

This rearrangement joins TRBV27 to TRBJ2-7, with 9 bases aligning to TRBD2. V trimming: 5 bases; J trimming: 6 bases; junction bases outside the gene matches: 14. CDR3 length equals 16 residues. Per germline, CDR1 MNHEY and CDR2 SMNVEV (reference sequence). The CDR3 DNA reads TGTGCCAGCAGTCCACGTATGCGGGGGGGCCGGTCCGAGCAGTACTTC. This translates into CASSPRMRGGRSEQYF.

The rearrangement uses TRBV5-5 and TRBJ2-3; 7 nucleotides match TRBD1. This CDR3 comprises 16 residues. Germline V lookup: CDR1 SGHKS, CDR2 YYEKEE (reference sequence). V gave up 4 bases and J gave up 0 bases; unmatched junction bases: 8. This chain's CDR3 is CASSDNRGRSTDTQYF. CDR3 sequence (DNA): TGTGCCAGCAGCGACAACAGGGGCCGCAGCACAGATACGCAGTATTTT.

This chain uses TRBV7-2 with TRBJ2-1; 10 nucleotides line up with TRBD2. Germline V gives CDR1 SGHTA, CDR2 FQGNSA. V shed 1 base, J shed 8 bases, and the junction held 5 bases outside the gene matches. CDR3 length: 15 residues. The CDR3 sequence: CASSLVGAGGHEQFF. The CDR3 nucleotides read TGTGCCAGCAGCTTAGTAGGAGCGGGGGGGCATGAGCAGTTCTTC.

The chain has TRBV20-1 and TRBJ2-1; 10 positions match TRBD2. The CDR3 is 19 amino acids. The ends lost 6 bases at V and 7 bases at J; junction bases unmatched: 24. CDR1 DFQATT and CDR2 SNEGSKA come from the germline V gene (reference sequence). CDR3 sequence: CSAPQGRSGGNPRVNEQFF. CDR3 sequence (DNA): TGCAGTGCCCCCCAGGGACGTAGCGGGGGGAACCCACGAGTGAATGAGCAGTTCTTC.

The chain employs TRBV7-3 and TRBJ1-5; D is perhaps TRBD1 (5 bases). With 3 bases removed from V and 5 bases from J, the gap between germline ends came to 11 bases. CDR1 and CDR2 from the germline V gene are SGHTA and FQGTGA. The CDR3 extends over 14 amino acids. This CDR3 reads CASSFRGEHQPQHF. CDR3 DNA sequence: TGTGCCAGCAGCTTCCGAGGGGAACATCAGCCCCAGCATTTT.

This clonotype was seen more than once but under ten times. The chain couples TRBV5-5 to TRBJ1-2, with D uncertain. CDR1 and CDR2 from the germline V gene are SGHKS and YYEKEE (reference sequence). The CDR3 spans 12 residues. With 2 bases removed from V and 6 bases from J, the gap between germline ends came to 8 bases. The CDR3, as DNA: TGTGCCAGCAGCTTTTATAGCGATGGCTACACCTTC. Protein sequence: CASSFYSDGYTF.

This clonotype turned up a few times. V is TRBV6-5 and J is TRBJ1-5, with TRBD1 matching over 8 bases. CDR3 length equals 15 residues. The germline V gene encodes CDR1 MNHEY and CDR2 SVGAGI. V dropped 5 bases and J dropped 7; count of bases not matched to a gene: 10. The chain's CDR3 is CASSPWTGLSQPQHF. The DNA for the CDR3 is TGTGCCAGCAGTCCCTGGACAGGGTTGAGCCAGCCCCAGCATTTT.

This clonotype occurred a few times. The chain links TRBV19 to TRBJ1-2, with D unclear. V was shortened by 0 bases and J by 5 bases, with 10 bases between the two germline ends. The CDR3 loop spans 14 amino acids. CDR1 and CDR2 (germline): LNHDA, SQIVND (reference sequence). The chain's CDR3 is CASSIEPQVYGYTF. DNA for the CDR3: TGTGCCAGTAGTATAGAACCCCAGGTATATGGCTACACCTTC.

This clonotype was picked up a small number of times. The CDR3 sequence is CSATEVRAPGPQHF. CDR3 sequence (DNA): TGCAGTGCTACAGAAGTCAGGGCGCCGGGACCCCAGCATTTT. V and J are TRBV20-1 and TRBJ1-5; D is perhaps TRBD1 (5 bases). Germline CDR1 is DFQATT and CDR2 is SNEGSKA (reference sequence). The CDR3 runs to 14 residues. The V and J ends lost 4 bases and 10 bases respectively, with 20 bases between them.

CDR3 sequence reads: CASSLVGGENTEAFF. In DNA, the CDR3 is TGCGCCAGCAGCTTGGTTGGGGGAGAGAACACTGAAGCTTTCTTT. J is TRBJ1-1 and V is TRBV5-1, with D perhaps matching TRBD1 (5 bases). The germline V and J ends were trimmed by 0 bases and 1 base, with 10 bases remaining between them. Germline CDR1 is SGHRS and CDR2 is YFSETQ. The CDR3 consists of 15 residues.

The rearrangement joins TRBV29-1 to TRBJ1-4, with 10 bases identical to TRBD1. This CDR3 comprises 12 residues. In germline, CDR1 is SQVTM, CDR2 ANQGSEA. V was pared by 6 bases and J by 8 bases, with 3 bases of the junction left unmatched. This CDR3 reads CSVTGGEEKLFF. CDR3 nucleotide sequence: TGCAGCGTGACAGGGGGCGAAGAAAAACTGTTTTTT.

The chain links TRBV29-1 to TRBJ2-7; D might be TRBD1 or TRBD2, each matching 5 bases. Trimming removed 7 bases from V and 2 bases from J, with 12 bases in between. The length of the CDR3 is 12 residues. Germline CDR1 SQVTM, CDR2 ANQGSEA. CDR3 DNA: TGCAGCGCCGGGACCGTCGCCTACGAGCAGTACTTC. Amino acid sequence: CSAGTVAYEQYF.

This clonotype has a count of ten or more. The chain joins TRBV24-1 to TRBJ2-3; D is unclear. CDR3 length equals 15 residues. V was shortened by 1 base and J by 4 bases, with 11 bases between the two germline ends. CDR1 and CDR2 from the germline V gene are KGHDR and SFDVKD. This CDR3 is CATSDFSDQSDTQYF. CDR3 in DNA: TGTGCCACCAGTGATTTCTCTGATCAGTCAGATACGCAGTATTTT.

This clonotype was observed a handful of times. The rearrangement uses TRBV6-1 and TRBJ2-4; TRBD2 agrees at 12 bases. Per germline, CDR1 MNHNS and CDR2 SASEGT. The V gene end was trimmed by 4 bases and the J gene end by 4 bases; junction bases not matched to a gene: 8. This CDR3 is built from 17 residues. The CDR3 nucleotides read TGTGCCAGCAGTGCCGCACTAGCGGGGGGCATTAAAAACATTCAGTACTTC. It yields the protein CASSAALAGGIKNIQYF.